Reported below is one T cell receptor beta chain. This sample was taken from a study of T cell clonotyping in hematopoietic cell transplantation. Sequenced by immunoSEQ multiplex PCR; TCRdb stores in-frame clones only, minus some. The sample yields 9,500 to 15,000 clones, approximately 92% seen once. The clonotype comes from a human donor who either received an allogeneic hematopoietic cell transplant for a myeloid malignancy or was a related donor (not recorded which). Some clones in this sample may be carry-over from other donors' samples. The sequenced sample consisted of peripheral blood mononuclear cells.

CDR3 protein: CASSASKNTEAFF. The CDR3 region has the DNA TGTGCCAGTAGTGCTTCCAAGAACACTGAAGCTTTCTTT. V usage is TRBV19 and J usage is TRBJ1-1; D ambiguous. Trimming cost V 5 bases and J 1 base, with 8 bases left between them. The germline V gene has CDR1 LNHDA and CDR2 SQIVND (reference sequence). This CDR3 is 13 amino acids long.